The 6 T cell receptor beta chains reported below all come from one sample, sequenced in a study of cytomegalovirus exposure and HLA in healthy donors. PCR primers comprised 60 Vbeta and 13 Jbeta primers. Data came from immunoSEQ multiplex PCR; TCRdb stores just in-frame clones and leaves some out. The top ten hold approximately 6% of the sample, which has roughly 84,000 clones, about 78% seen once. Sequences were obtained from PBMCs. These TCRs come from a male donor in good health and CMV-seropositive.

About this clone itself: At the DNA level, this CDR3 is encoded by other sequences in the same sample as well. This chain links TRBV5-1 with TRBJ2-7; 12 bases match TRBD2. CDR1 is SGHRS, CDR2 YFSETQ, per germline. J was trimmed by 4 bases and V by 3 bases; bases with no gene match: 2. The CDR3 is 14 amino acids. The DNA for the CDR3 is TGCGCCAGCAGCTGGACTAGCGGGGCGTACGAGCAGTACTTC. Its translation is CASSWTSGAYEQYF.

The CDR3 coding sequence is TGTGCCAGTAGTATACAGGGGGCCTACAATCAGCCCCAGCATTTT. Its protein is CASSIQGAYNQPQHF. V gene TRBV19 combines with J gene TRBJ1-5; the match to TRBD1 covers 8 bases. Germline-derived CDR1 and CDR2 are LNHDA and SQIVND (reference sequence). The V gene end was trimmed by 2 bases and the J gene end by 3 bases; junction bases not matched to a gene: 3. The CDR3 is 15 residues long.

In its sample, this clone was seen a few times. V is TRBV6-1 and J is TRBJ1-4; 7 bases agree with TRBD1. The trim removed 5 bases at V and 6 bases at J, leaving 3 bases unmatched. Germline V gene lookup returns CDR1 MNHNS and CDR2 SASEGT. The CDR3 length is 13 residues. The CDR3 coding sequence is TGTGCCAGCAGTCAGGGGGTCTATGAAAAACTGTTTTTT. As protein: CASSQGVYEKLFF.

As for this clone: One junction end does not reproduce the germline sequence, and a read error may be involved. The chain has TRBV7-7 and TRBJ2-7; 8 nucleotides line up with TRBD1. This CDR3 is built from 14 residues. Looked up from germline, CDR1 is SSHAT and CDR2 is FNYEAQ (reference sequence). The CDR3 DNA sequence: TGTGCTAGCAGCCAGGGACAGGCCACCTACGAGCAGTACTTC. Its protein is CASSQGQATYEQYF.

V usage is TRBV5-6 and J usage is TRBJ1-1, with TRBD1 as a possible D gene (5 bases). V lost 0 bases, J lost 10 bases, and 16 bases lay in between. Germline loops: CDR1 SGHDT, CDR2 YYEEEE. CDR3 length: 14 amino acids. DNA of the CDR3: TGTGCCAGCAGCTTGGGAGCACAGGCATTGTCAGCTTTCTTT. The encoded protein is CASSLGAQALSAFF. The full variable domain, its missing parts supplied by reference TRBV5-6 and TRBJ1-1, is DAGVTQSPTHLIKTRGQQVTLRCSPKSGHDTVSWYQQALGQGPQFIFQYYEEEERQRGNFPDRFSGHQFPNYSSELNVNALLLGDSALYLCASSLGAQALSAFFGQGTRLTVV.

V and J are TRBV10-3 and TRBJ1-1, with a tentative D call TRBD1 (5 bases). Trimming removed 2 bases at V and 3 bases at J, with 10 bases between. This CDR3 is built from 14 residues. From germline, CDR1 is ENHRY and CDR2 SYGVKD. The CDR3 nucleotides are TGTGCCATCAGTGAGCCAGGGTTGGACACTGAAGCTTTCTTT. This translates into CAISEPGLDTEAFF.